The table lists the clone carrying this TCR beta chain with a few counts. The antigen is undetermined. A much larger clone lies one base from this, so it may be a read error. The sample belongs to a study of T cells in Graves' hyperthyroidism and ophthalmopathy. Template material for amplifying TCR beta CDR3 regions consisted of RNA transcripts. Primed by the HTBI set, a first-round RT-PCR was run on the TCR CDR3. A single record per CDR3 protein comes from TCRdb applying MiXCR to the multiplex PCR reads. The sample holds roughly 180,000 distinct CDR3 sequences, over 8% seen once. The study's findings and limits: Most expanded thyroid clonotypes above 0.001 recurred in blood.

Germline assignment: CDR1 MDHEN and CDR2 SYDVKM. The CDR3 sequence is 21 residues long. This chain connects TRBV28 to TRBJ2-7; 12 bases are shared with TRBD2. The sample consisted of blood. This receptor was taken from a woman under 30 with Graves' hyperthyroidism that later progressed to Graves' ophthalmopathy. The CDR3 reads CASSASRWTSGDGPSSYEQCF. CDR3 coding DNA: TGTGCCAGCAGTGCTTCTCGGTGGACTAGCGGGGATGGGCCTAGCTCCTACGAGCAGTGCTTC.